Reported below is one T cell receptor (beta chain). The antigen is unknown. This entry comes from a study of cytomegalovirus exposure and HLA in healthy donors. The data were produced by immunoSEQ multiplex PCR, yet TCRdb's version contains in-frame clones alone and is incomplete. This table holds approximately 58,000 clones, around 94% found once. The CDR3 extends over 16 amino acids. Trimming removed 4 bases from V and 2 bases from J; junction bases left unmatched: 6. In germline, CDR1 is SGHVS, CDR2 FNYEAQ. Findings of the study overall: TCR clusters originating in the first cohort tended to co-occur in the 100 to 150 validation repertoires, according to a later analysis. Cytomegalovirus association was listed for 170 or so TCR beta chains.

The sequencing sample was made of PBMCs. The chain couples TRBV7-6 to TRBJ1-3; 9 nucleotides agree with TRBD1. This receptor was obtained from a man aged 18-30 years in good health and CMV-seronegative. CDR3 sequence: CASSSGQGFTGNTIYF. In nucleotides, the CDR3 is TGTGCCAGCAGCTCAGGACAGGGGTTTACTGGAAACACCATATATTTT.